The clone carrying this TCR beta chain came up a few times. Antigen specificity is unknown. This clone may be a read error of a much larger clone one base away. Different DNA sequences within this sample yield the same CDR3. In germline, CDR1 is MNHNS, CDR2 SASEGT. V lost 10 bases and J 0 bases, leaving 19 bases between the germline ends. The CDR3 contains 17 residues. This entry is derived from a study of metastatic and nonmetastatic thyroid tumors. Study-wide context: From malignant and benign thyroid patients, repertoires in blood and in tumor or nodule tissue were compared.

In the authors' workflow: A classifier of distant metastasis in papillary thyroid cancer was built from CDR3 differences (across clinicopathological groups). MiXCR was used by TCRdb to re-call the PCR reads. TCRdb, not the authors, supplied the V and J calls. The sample yields about 82,000 clones, under 15% seen once. All patients were untreated before thyroid surgery. Study observations and caveats: Across blood and tumor, TCR beta diversity in malignant thyroid tumors was reportedly significantly higher than in benign nodules.

The specimen sequenced was tumor tissue. The origin of this receptor is a female donor with papillary thyroid cancer or a benign thyroid nodule (not recorded which). Some clones in this sample may be carry-over from other donors' samples. The chain is built from TRBV6-1 and TRBJ2-6; D is perhaps TRBD2 (5 bases). CDR3 protein: CAIASGSRGSGANVLTF. CDR3 nucleotide sequence: TGTGCCATCGCCTCTGGCAGCCGGGGCTCTGGGGCCAACGTCCTGACTTTC.